This TCR beta chain was observed in a study of cytomegalovirus exposure and HLA in healthy donors. General observations from the study: There were around 160 TCR beta chains listed as cytomegalovirus-associated. As confirmed in vitro, a few CMV-associated chains were specific for CMV antigens. Using the classifier, cytomegalovirus status was reportedly diagnosed with high specificity and sensitivity.

To note about this clone: The target antigen is unknown.

CDR3 length: 14 residues. Germline-derived CDR1 and CDR2 are ENHRY and SYGVKD. V was pared by 7 bases and J by 5 bases, with 9 bases of the junction left unmatched. Profiled with immunoSEQ multiplex PCR; TCRdb holds only in-frame clones, not every one. Of 150,000 or so clones in the sample, 70% to 90% were seen once. Sequencing was done on a sample of PBMCs. This TCR derives from a woman in her late teens or twenties in good health and CMV-seropositive. The chain couples TRBV10-3 to TRBJ2-7, with 9 bases fitting TRBD1. This chain's CDR3 is CAIMPGTGNHEQYF. The CDR3, as DNA: TGTGCCATCATGCCCGGGACAGGGAACCACGAGCAGTACTTC.